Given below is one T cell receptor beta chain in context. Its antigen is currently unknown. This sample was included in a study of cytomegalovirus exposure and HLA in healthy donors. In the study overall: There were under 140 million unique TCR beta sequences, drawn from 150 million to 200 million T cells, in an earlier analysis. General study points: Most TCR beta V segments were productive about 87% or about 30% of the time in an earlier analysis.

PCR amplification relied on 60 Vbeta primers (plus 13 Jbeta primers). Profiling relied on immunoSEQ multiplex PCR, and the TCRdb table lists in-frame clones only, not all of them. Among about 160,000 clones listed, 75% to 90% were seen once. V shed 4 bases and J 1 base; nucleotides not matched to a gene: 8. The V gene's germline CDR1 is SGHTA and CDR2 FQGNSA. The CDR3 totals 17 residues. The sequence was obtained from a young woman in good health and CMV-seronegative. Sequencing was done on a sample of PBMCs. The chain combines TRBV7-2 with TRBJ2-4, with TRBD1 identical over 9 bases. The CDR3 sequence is CASSSRQGVVAKNIQYF. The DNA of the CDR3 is TGTGCCAGCAGCTCCCGACAGGGGGTTGTGGCCAAAAACATTCAGTACTTC.